Shown below are 18 T cell receptor beta chains from a single sample sequenced in a study of shared clonotypes between healthy human individuals. Sequenced by immunoSEQ multiplex PCR; TCRdb stores in-frame clones only, minus some. The sample carries fewer than 500,000 clones, about 75% recorded once. Source material: PBMCs. All receptors derive from a woman in her thirties or forties in good health. Some clones in this sample may be carry-over from other donors' samples.

The rearrangement links TRBV19 to TRBJ2-7; tentative D call: TRBD1 (6 bases). CDR1 and CDR2 (germline): LNHDA, SQIVND (reference sequence). Between the trimmed V and J ends, which lost 6 bases and 0 bases, there was a span of 15 bases. The CDR3 is 15 amino acids. The CDR3 DNA follows: TGTGCCAGTAGCACAGGGATTTTAGACTCCTACGAGCAGTACTTC. Protein: CASSTGILDSYEQYF.

The gene calls are TRBV30 and TRBJ2-5, with TRBD2 identical over 9 bases. With 5 bases clipped from V and 1 base from J, the junction kept 5 bases outside the gene matches. Per germline, CDR1 GTSNPN and CDR2 SVGIG (reference sequence). The CDR3 loop spans 14 amino acids. The CDR3 DNA is TGTGCCTGGGTGCCAGCGGGAGGCCAAGAGACCCAGTACTTC. Translation: CAWVPAGGQETQYF.

This chain joins TRBV14 and TRBJ2-2; TRBD2 matches 10 bases. V dropped 3 bases and J dropped 4; count of bases not matched to a gene: 2. Germline values: CDR1 SGHDN, CDR2 FVKESK. The CDR3 has 15 residues. CDR3 in DNA: TGTGCCAGCAGCCAGACTAGCGGGCGCACCGGGGAGCTGTTTTTT. This codes for CASSQTSGRTGELFF.

This rearrangement joins TRBV28 to TRBJ1-5; 7 bases agree with TRBD1. Germline V CDR1 and CDR2: MDHEN, SYDVKM. Trimming took 2 bases from V and 4 from J; bases not matched to a gene: 5. This CDR3 comprises 15 residues. CDR3 amino acids: CASSLRQGGNQPQHF. CDR3 sequence (DNA): TGTGCCAGCAGTTTAAGACAGGGCGGGAATCAGCCCCAGCATTTT.

The V call is TRBV7-9, the J call TRBJ2-5; a possible D gene is TRBD2 (6 bases). This CDR3 region has 14 residues. V lost 5 bases to trimming and J lost 1 base, with 11 bases between them. Looked up from germline, CDR1 is SEHNR and CDR2 is FQNEAQ (reference sequence). The CDR3 spells CASSTRDFQETQYF. As DNA, the CDR3 is TGTGCCAGCAGCACGCGGGACTTCCAAGAGACCCAGTACTTC.

The chain's CDR3 is CASSRLAGELFF. CDR3 bases: TGTGCCAGTAGCAGATTAGCGGGGGAGCTGTTTTTT. V usage is TRBV19 and J usage is TRBJ2-2, with a tentative D call TRBD2 (5 bases). V dropped 6 bases and J dropped 8 bases, with 10 bases sitting between them. Germline V gives CDR1 LNHDA, CDR2 SQIVND (reference sequence). This CDR3 contains 12 residues.

The chain recombines TRBV21-1 with TRBJ1-1. TRBV21-1 is recorded as a pseudogene. The CDR3 is 18 amino acids. This CDR3 reads CASSYPGGAESPNTEAFF. CDR3 DNA: TGTGCCAGCAGCTACCCGGGAGGGGCTGAATCGCCGAACACTGAAGCTTTCTTT.

As to this clone: This CDR3 is also generated by other DNA sequences in the sample. The J gene is TRBJ2-7, the V gene TRBV11-3, with 12 bases fitting TRBD2. The CDR3 extends over 15 amino acids. The V and J ends lost 4 bases and 2 bases, in that order; junction bases with no gene match: 3. The V gene's germline CDR1 is SGHNT and CDR2 YENEEA. The CDR3 region is CASSSGTSGPYEQYF. The CDR3 bases are TGTGCCAGCAGCTCCGGGACTAGCGGGCCCTACGAGCAGTACTTC. Together with reference TRBV11-3 and TRBJ2-7, the CDR3 gives the full variable domain: EAGVVQSPRYKIIEKKQPVAFWCNPISGHNTLYWYLQNLGQGPELLIRYENEEAVDDSQLPKDRFSAERLKGVDSTLKIQPAELGDSAVYLCASSSGTSGPYEQYFGPGTRLTVT.

The chain's CDR3 is CASRGDRVGELFF. The DNA for the CDR3 is TGTGCCAGCAGGGGGGACAGGGTAGGGGAGCTGTTTTTT. This chain links TRBV2 with TRBJ2-2, with 9 bases identical to TRBD1. The V gene end was trimmed by 6 bases and the J gene end by 8 bases; junction bases not matched to a gene: 4. The CDR3 contains 13 residues. CDR1 is SNHLY and CDR2 is FYNNEI in the germline V gene.

This clone appeared a single time. The chain joins TRBV28 to TRBJ1-1; 7 bases match TRBD1. Germline V gives CDR1 MDHEN, CDR2 SYDVKM. Trimming cost V 7 bases and J 5 bases; bases outside gene matches: 13. The CDR3 has 15 residues. CDR3 nucleotides: TGTGCCAGCACCGACCTTCTAGGGGGCGCGACTGAAGCTTTCTTT. Translated: CASTDLLGGATEAFF. The whole variable domain, filled in from reference TRBV28 and TRBJ1-1, reads DVKVTQSSRYLVKRTGEKVFLECVQDMDHENMFWYRQDPGLGLRLIYFSYDVKMKEKGDIPEGYSVSREKKERFSLILESASTNQTSMYLCASTDLLGGATEAFFGQGTRLTVV.

This clone appeared a single time. This chain uses TRBV4-2 with TRBJ1-3; unclear D gene. V gave up 4 bases and J gave up 0 bases, with 13 bases separating them. CDR1 is LGHNA, CDR2 YNFKEQ, per germline. The CDR3 contains 16 residues. The CDR3 nucleotides read TGTGCCAGCAGCCCAGCAGAGACCTACTCTGGAAACACCATATATTTT. It translates to CASSPAETYSGNTIYF.

V usage is TRBV6-5 and J usage is TRBJ1-4, with 8 bases matching TRBD1. This CDR3 region has 14 residues. Germline lookup yields CDR1 MNHEY and CDR2 SVGAGI. Unmatched junction bases numbered 6, after V lost 5 bases and J lost 7 bases. This chain's CDR3 is CASSVTGDGEKLFF. The DNA of the CDR3 is TGTGCCAGCAGTGTGACAGGGGATGGTGAAAAACTGTTTTTT.

This chain links TRBV30 with TRBJ1-5; possible D gene TRBD1, 6 bases. V was trimmed by 7 bases and J by 4 bases, leaving 11 bases between them. Looked up from germline, CDR1 is GTSNPN and CDR2 is SVGIG (reference sequence). The CDR3 covers 12 residues. DNA of the CDR3: TGTGCCTTTGACAGGATAAATCAGCCCCAGCATTTT. Protein product: CAFDRINQPQHF.

This rearrangement joins TRBV5-1 to TRBJ2-5, with 9 bases that match TRBD1. Germline CDR1 is SGHRS and CDR2 is YFSETQ. The V gene end was trimmed by 5 bases and the J gene end by 5 bases; junction bases not matched to a gene: 10. This CDR3 has 15 residues. The CDR3 nucleotides read TGCGCCAGCAGTACCGGGACAGGGTCAACGGAGACCCAGTACTTC. Encoded protein: CASSTGTGSTETQYF.

The chain is built from TRBV6-1 and TRBJ2-5; no reliable D call. Trimming cost V 2 bases and J 1 base, with 5 bases left between them. The CDR3 has 13 amino acids. Germline values: CDR1 MNHNS, CDR2 SASEGT. Written as DNA, the CDR3 is TGTGCCAGCAGTGAATTTGGCCAAGAGACCCAGTACTTC. Protein: CASSEFGQETQYF.

The V and J genes are TRBV6-5 and TRBJ2-3; no clear D. Germline V gene lookup returns CDR1 MNHEY and CDR2 SVGAGI. There are 13 residues in the CDR3. Deletions cut 4 bases from V and 3 bases from J, with 8 bases between. CDR3 amino acids: CASSFQLTDTQYF. CDR3 bases: TGTGCCAGCAGTTTCCAACTAACAGATACGCAGTATTTT.

The chain recombines TRBV5-4 with TRBJ1-4; 9 nucleotides align to TRBD1. CDR1 and CDR2 from the germline V gene are SGHNT and YYREEE (reference sequence). V was clipped by 4 bases and J by 0 bases; unmatched bases: 4. CDR3 length: 16 amino acids. The CDR3: CASSHGTGPTNEKLFF. CDR3 sequence (DNA): TGTGCCAGCAGCCACGGGACAGGGCCAACTAATGAAAAACTGTTTTTT.

This sequence joins TRBV5-1 and TRBJ2-1, with TRBD2 identical over 8 bases. Trimming took 2 bases from V and 0 from J; bases not matched to a gene: 4. Per the germline V gene, CDR1 is SGHRS and CDR2 is YFSETQ. The CDR3 consists of 16 residues. CDR3 nucleotides: TGCGCCAGCAGCTTACTAGCGGATATCTCCTACAATGAGCAGTTCTTC. Protein: CASSLLADISYNEQFF.